The TCR beta chain described here comes from a study of beta chain features in type 1 diabetes. Study outcomes and limitations: People with Type 1 diabetes carried modestly yet significantly shorter TCRB CDR3s in all four CD4+ subsets. The study notes PCR might favor shorter templates equally in patients and controls.

A heparinised blood draw that averaged around 100 mL was obtained once from each donor. Researchers reported sorting CD4+ naive, central memory, regulatory and stem cell-like memory cells via CD45RO/CCR7/CD25/CD127/CD95/CD27. The isolated RNA, all of it, was reverse transcribed, so expressed TCRB transcripts were what got sequenced. Some clones are missing from TCRdb's copy, which holds only in-frame ones; the method was immunoSEQ multiplex PCR. Found here are about 140,000 clones, about 13% of them singletons; the top ten hold 1% to 1.5%. Worth noting for this clone: Antigen specificity is unknown.

The TCR comes from a man younger than 30 with type 1 diabetes. Sequencing was carried out using central memory CD4+ T cells from blood.

The CDR3 DNA sequence: TGTGCCAGCAGTTCCGGGAGGGATTACGAGCAGTACTTC. As protein: CASSSGRDYEQYF. This chain connects TRBV6-5 to TRBJ2-7, with TRBD2 identical over 8 bases. The CDR3 runs 13 residues. Per germline, CDR1 MNHEY and CDR2 SVGAGI. The V and J ends lost 4 bases and 4 bases, in that order; junction bases with no gene match: 3.